These 9 T cell receptor beta chains came from one sample sequenced in a study of blood T cell repertoires in COVID-19. Using immunoSEQ multiplex PCR, the repertoire was profiled, and TCRdb retains in-frame clones only, with some absent. The repertoire holds a few hundred thousand clones, with about 89% as singletons. The sequenced material came from PBMCs or T cells enriched from blood (not recorded which). These receptors all stem from a middle-aged man in a cohort exposed to, infected with or recovered from COVID-19 (not recorded which).

This chain joins TRBV27 and TRBJ2-7, with TRBD1 matching 9 bases. The V gene's germline CDR1 is MNHEY and CDR2 SMNVEV (reference sequence). The CDR3 covers 16 residues. J gave up 1 base and V 5 bases, and 9 bases lay outside the gene matches. The CDR3 region has the DNA TGTGCCAGCAGTCTACGGACAGGGGAGGCTTCCTACGAGCAGTACTTC. Translated, it gives CASSLRTGEASYEQYF.

The chain links TRBV7-6 to TRBJ1-1; tentatively, D is TRBD1 (5 bases). Germline V gene sequence: CDR1 SGHVS, CDR2 FNYEAQ. This CDR3 comprises 15 residues. The germline V and J ends were trimmed by 3 bases and 3 bases, with 14 bases remaining between them. CDR3 nucleotides: TGTGCCAGCAGCTTCCGGACGGGGGGAGACACTGAAGCTTTCTTT. Amino acids: CASSFRTGGDTEAFF.

The rearrangement uses TRBV19 and TRBJ1-2; TRBD1 agrees at 7 bases. The CDR3 extends over 15 amino acids. J gave up 3 bases and V 6 bases, and 10 bases lay outside the gene matches. Germline V CDR1 and CDR2: LNHDA, SQIVND (reference sequence). The CDR3 DNA reads TGTGCCAGTAGACGAATACGGACAGGAGACTATGGCTACACCTTC. Amino acids: CASRRIRTGDYGYTF.

This rearrangement joins TRBV5-1 to TRBJ2-3, with D possibly TRBD2 on 6 matching bases. This CDR3 region has 15 residues. Trimming cost V 4 bases and J 0 bases, with 12 bases left between them. The germline CDR1 and CDR2 sequences are SGHRS and YFSETQ. DNA of the CDR3: TGCGCCAGCAGCCCGAGGAGCGGGAGCACAGATACGCAGTATTTT. Translating it yields CASSPRSGSTDTQYF.

The chain employs TRBV6-4 and TRBJ2-3, with 7 positions matching TRBD2. Trimming cost V 3 bases and J 5 bases; bases outside gene matches: 2. This CDR3 has 13 amino acids. Germline V lookup: CDR1 MRHNA, CDR2 SNTAGT. The DNA for the CDR3 is TGTGCCAGCAGTGAGCGGGAGATAGATACGCAGTATTTT. Protein: CASSEREIDTQYF.

Written as DNA, the CDR3 is TGTGCCAGCAGTGGACTCGACCCCGGGACAGATGGCTACACCTTC. Translated: CASSGLDPGTDGYTF. This chain connects TRBV2 to TRBJ1-2; TRBD1 matches at 7 bases. CDR1 is SNHLY, CDR2 FYNNEI, per germline. CDR3 length: 15 residues. Trimming at V came to 4 bases and at J to 6 bases, leaving 11 bases not matched to a gene.

This chain joins TRBV10-2 and TRBJ1-1, with 7 nucleotides matching TRBD1. Germline values: CDR1 WSHSY, CDR2 SAAADI. The CDR3 length is 14 residues. Germline trimming cut 6 bases from V and 0 bases from J; bases unmatched to any gene: 4. Here the CDR3 reads CASRDRFMNTEAFF. For the CDR3, the DNA is TGCGCCAGCAGGGACAGGTTCATGAACACTGAAGCTTTCTTT.

This chain uses TRBV11-3 with TRBJ2-7, with a possible D match to TRBD1 (6 bases). Germline CDR1 reads SGHNT; CDR2 reads YENEEA. This CDR3 contains 13 residues. V was cut by 5 bases and J by 3 bases, with 11 bases left in between. The CDR3: CASSLGHSYEQYF. The CDR3 DNA sequence: TGTGCCAGCAGCCTGGGACATAGCTACGAGCAGTACTTC.

This rearrangement joins TRBV5-1 to TRBJ2-2; TRBD1 matches at 7 bases. Germline CDR1 and CDR2: SGHRS and YFSETQ. CDR3 length: 13 residues. Trimming took 7 bases from V and 6 from J; bases not matched to a gene: 6. CDR3 in DNA: TGCGCCAGCTTTACAGGGGTCGCCGGGGAGCTGTTTTTT. Amino acid sequence: CASFTGVAGELFF.